A selection of T cell receptor beta chains follows, all from one sample in a study of blood T cell repertoires in COVID-19. Here immunoSEQ multiplex PCR was the method, and the copy in TCRdb shows in-frame clones only, minus some. The table records about 78,000 clones, around 84% of them present only once. Material for sequencing was peripheral blood. The source of these receptors is a man over 45 with acute or convalescent COVID-19. The CDR3 runs from the conserved cysteine through the conserved F or W. The order of the fields is V gene, D gene, J gene, clone size, CDR3 protein, CDR3 DNA. A D gene is named only where the DNA matches it firmly. A row's size may be missing; if present it is once, few, many or a size class.

TRBV19	-	TRBJ2-3	once	CASSGFEGTDTQYF	TGTGCCAGTAGTGGGTTCGAGGGAACAGATACGCAGTATTTT
TRBV4-1	-	TRBJ1-4	-	CASSQAEGLSEKLFF	TGCGCCAGCAGCCAAGCGGAGGGGTTATCTGAAAAACTGTTTTTT
TRBV18	-	TRBJ2-1	few	CASSRGLGSYNEQFF	TGTGCCAGCTCACGAGGGCTTGGGTCCTACAATGAGCAGTTCTTC
TRBV30	TRBD1	TRBJ1-2	-	CATDRGGSGYTF	TGTGCCACCGACAGGGGCGGGAGTGGCTACACCTTC
TRBV27	-	TRBJ2-7	-	CASSRQDRAYEQYF	TGTGCCAGCAGTCGACAGGACCGGGCCTACGAGCAGTACTTC
TRBV7-9	-	TRBJ2-5	-	CASSLVRGGGTATQYF	TGTGCCAGCAGCTTAGTGCGGGGTGGCGGAACTGCGACCCAGTACTTC
TRBV5-1	TRBD1	TRBJ1-5	-	CASSLGQGAHQPQHF	TGCGCCAGCAGCCTAGGACAGGGGGCCCATCAGCCCCAGCATTTT
TRBV15	-	TRBJ2-7	-	CATSRVGAGIEEQYF	TGTGCCACCAGCAGAGTAGGCGCGGGGATAGAAGAGCAGTACTTC
TRBV3-1/TRBV3-2	-	TRBJ1-1	-	CASSQEMGPNTEAFF	TGTGCCAGCAGCCAAGAAATGGGCCCGAACACTGAAGCTTTCTTT
TRBV9	-	TRBJ2-7	once	CASSPRLVSEQYF	TGTGCCAGCAGCCCAAGACTAGTAAGTGAGCAGTACTTC
TRBV15	TRBD2	TRBJ2-1	-	CATSRDRGLADNEQFF	TGTGCCACCAGCAGAGATAGGGGACTAGCGGACAATGAGCAGTTCTTC
TRBV27	TRBD2	TRBJ2-7	-	CASSGGLGSYEQYF	TGTGCCAGCAGTGGAGGACTAGGGTCCTACGAGCAGTACTTC
TRBV2	-	TRBJ2-7	once	CASRQVSYEQYF	TGTGCCAGCAGACAGGTTTCCTACGAGCAGTACTTC
TRBV10-2	-	TRBJ2-1	once	CASSRLTYNEQFF	TGCGCCAGCTCGAGACTAACTTACAATGAGCAGTTCTTC
TRBV6-1	TRBD2	TRBJ2-1	few	CASSATGLAGTYNEQFF	TGTGCCAGCAGTGCCACCGGACTAGCGGGAACCTACAATGAGCAGTTCTTC
TRBV11-2	TRBD1	TRBJ1-5	many	CASSGTGLNQPQHF	TGTGCCAGCAGCGGGACAGGGCTCAATCAGCCCCAGCATTTT
TRBV24-1	TRBD1	TRBJ1-5	-	CATSERTGISNQPQHF	TGTGCCACCAGTGAACGGACAGGGATAAGCAATCAGCCCCAGCATTTT
TRBV14	-	TRBJ1-2	-	CASSQDLEGEYTF	TGTGCCAGCAGCCAAGATCTTGAGGGAGAATACACCTTC
TRBV5-6	TRBD1	TRBJ2-1	-	CASSPPGQGNEQFF	TGTGCCAGCAGCCCACCGGGACAGGGCAATGAGCAGTTCTTC
TRBV6-1	-	TRBJ1-1	-	CASSGNSNTEAFF	TGTGCCAGCAGCGGGAATTCGAACACTGAAGCTTTCTTT
TRBV24-1	TRBD1	TRBJ1-1	-	CATSGSPGTGSPEAFF	TGTGCCACCAGTGGTTCCCCCGGGACAGGGTCTCCTGAAGCTTTCTTT
TRBV28	-	TRBJ2-1	-	CASSLPVSSYNEQFF	TGTGCCAGCAGTTTACCGGTTAGCTCCTACAATGAGCAGTTCTTC
TRBV18	TRBD2	TRBJ2-3	-	CASSPGTSGITDTQYF	TGTGCCAGCTCACCCGGGACTAGCGGAATCACAGATACGCAGTATTTT
TRBV4-1	TRBD2	TRBJ2-3	-	CASSQTSGPLSTDTQYF	TGCGCCAGCAGCCAGACTAGCGGGCCATTGAGCACAGATACGCAGTATTTT
TRBV10-1	TRBD2	TRBJ2-7	-	CASSEQTSGSYEQYF	TGCGCCAGCAGTGAACAGACTAGCGGGAGTTACGAGCAGTACTTC
TRBV4-1	-	TRBJ1-1	-	CASSQALGVKSTPNTEAFF	TGCGCCAGCAGCCAAGCCCTGGGCGTGAAGTCGACCCCGAACACTGAAGCTTTCTTT
TRBV6-4	-	TRBJ2-1	-	CASSVEESYNEQFF	TGTGCCAGCAGTGTGGAGGAATCCTACAATGAGCAGTTCTTC
TRBV10-3	-	TRBJ2-3	few	CATALPGTDTQYF	TGTGCCACTGCCCTCCCCGGGACAGATACGCAGTATTTT
TRBV18	-	TRBJ1-3	-	CASSGVPSSGNTIYF	TGTGCCAGCTCGGGCGTTCCGAGCTCTGGAAACACCATATATTTT
TRBV7-2	-	TRBJ1-5	-	CASSYTQGSNQPQHF	TGTGCCAGCAGCTATACTCAGGGTAGCAATCAGCCCCAGCATTTT
TRBV9	TRBD1	TRBJ1-6	few	CASSSRTGASPLHF	TGTGCCAGCAGCTCACGGACAGGGGCTTCACCCCTCCACTTT
TRBV5-4	TRBD1	TRBJ2-7	-	CASSGMGQNEQYF	TGTGCCAGCAGCGGCATGGGACAGAACGAGCAGTACTTC
TRBV27	-	TRBJ2-2	-	CASSLVRENTGELFF	TGTGCCAGCAGTTTGGTCAGGGAGAACACCGGGGAGCTGTTTTTT
TRBV28	-	TRBJ2-1	-	CASIRYHEQFF	TGTGCCAGCATCCGGTACCATGAGCAGTTCTTC
TRBV7-9	-	TRBJ2-3	-	CASSLVGTPTDTQYF	TGTGCCAGCAGCTTAGTGGGGACTCCCACAGATACGCAGTATTTT
TRBV5-4	TRBD1	TRBJ1-2	-	CASSLGTGEYGYTF	TGTGCCAGCAGCTTAGGGACAGGGGAATATGGCTACACCTTC
TRBV7-2	-	TRBJ1-1	-	CASSRWGRVNTEAFF	TGTGCCAGCAGCCGCTGGGGGAGGGTTAACACTGAAGCTTTCTTT
TRBV6-2/TRBV6-3	-	TRBJ2-7	-	CASSYPRYGGKAYEQYF	TGTGCCAGCAGTTACCCCCGTTATGGCGGGAAAGCCTACGAGCAGTACTTC
TRBV7-6	-	TRBJ2-3	once	CASSGGTAGNTDTQYF	TGTGCCAGCAGCGGGGGGACAGCAGGGAACACAGATACGCAGTATTTT
TRBV9	TRBD2	TRBJ2-5	-	CASSLAGRGQETQYF	TGTGCCAGCAGTTTGGCCGGGAGGGGCCAAGAGACCCAGTACTTC
TRBV19	TRBD1	TRBJ2-7	-	CASTGGTGGFYEQYF	TGTGCCAGTACCGGAGGGACAGGGGGTTTCTACGAGCAGTACTTC
TRBV19	-	TRBJ1-4	-	CASSTDRRPTNEKLFF	TGTGCCAGTAGTACCGACAGGAGACCAACTAATGAAAAACTGTTTTTT
TRBV7-9	-	TRBJ1-6	once	CASSDLVRGGSSPLHF	TGTGCCAGCAGCGACCTCGTTCGGGGTGGGAGTTCACCCCTCCACTTT
TRBV5-8	-	TRBJ2-1	-	CASTPSRESRYNEQFF	TGTGCCAGCACCCCCTCCCGGGAAAGCCGTTACAATGAGCAGTTCTTC
TRBV4-3	TRBD2	TRBJ2-7	-	CASSLGTSGVSSYEQYF	TGCGCCAGCAGCCTCGGGACTAGCGGGGTGAGCTCCTACGAGCAGTACTTC
TRBV27	TRBD2	TRBJ2-3	-	CASSLAGGREKRDTQYF	TGTGCCAGCAGTTTAGCGGGAGGCCGAGAAAAGAGAGATACGCAGTATTTT
TRBV4-2	-	TRBJ1-1	few	CASSHTDDTEAFF	TGTGCCAGCAGCCATACAGACGACACTGAAGCTTTCTTT
TRBV9	TRBD1	TRBJ2-7	-	CASSIGTGPYEQYF	TGTGCCAGCAGCATCGGGACAGGGCCCTACGAGCAGTACTTC
TRBV11-3	-	TRBJ2-1	once	CASSPTSTLGYEQFF	TGTGCCAGCAGCCCAACTAGCACCCTCGGTTATGAGCAGTTCTTC
TRBV18	TRBD2	TRBJ2-7	-	CASSPGLAKDEQYF	TGTGCCAGCTCACCAGGACTAGCGAAGGACGAGCAGTACTTC
TRBV6-5	-	TRBJ2-1	-	CASSYMGVNEQFF	TGTGCCAGCAGTTATATGGGAGTCAATGAGCAGTTCTTC
TRBV12-5	-	TRBJ1-2	-	CASGFSRRLTGLGNYGYTF	TGTGCTAGTGGTTTCTCCCGACGGTTAACAGGGTTGGGGAACTATGGCTACACCTTC
TRBV5-4	-	TRBJ2-1	-	CASSSQKNYNEQFF	TGTGCCAGCAGCTCACAGAAAAACTACAATGAGCAGTTCTTC
TRBV11-3	-	TRBJ2-7	-	CASSSISVSRQYF	TGTGCCAGCAGCTCCATCTCGGTCTCTAGGCAGTACTTC
TRBV30	-	TRBJ2-7	-	CAWIPRAGALRSSYEQYF	TGTGCCTGGATCCCCCGGGCGGGGGCCCTAAGGAGCTCCTACGAGCAGTACTTC
TRBV5-1	TRBD1	TRBJ2-3	-	CASSWGQGTDTQYF	TGCGCCAGCAGCTGGGGACAGGGCACAGATACGCAGTATTTT
TRBV2	TRBD2	TRBJ2-1	-	CASRLLAGGYNEQFF	TGTGCCAGCAGACTCTTAGCGGGGGGGTACAATGAGCAGTTCTTC
TRBV2	-	TRBJ2-1	-	CASKGDGDEQFF	TGTGCCAGCAAAGGGGATGGCGATGAGCAGTTCTTC
TRBV19	TRBD1	TRBJ1-5	-	CASNYFGDRPNQPQHF	TGTGCCAGTAACTACTTCGGGGACAGGCCAAATCAGCCCCAGCATTTT